One sample yielded the 23 T cell receptor beta chains listed below, sequenced in a study of regulatory T cells in long-lasting Graves disease. Time point specified: persistent/refractory GD, antithyroid drugs over 5 years with positive TRAb. PBMC RNA served as the TCR library source. Arm-PCR of CDR3 regions and iRepertoire HTBI primers were used to build TCR beta libraries. TCRdb ran MiXCR on the multiplex PCR reads and lists one entry per CDR3 protein. The sample carries 650,000 to 850,000 distinct CDR3 sequences, 30% recorded once. The specimen comprised peripheral blood mononuclear cells (PBMCs), sampled when the disease was refractory, from a patient treated with antithyroid drugs. Receptors were obtained from a female donor with Graves disease.

This clonotype occurred many times. This chain links TRBV11-2 with TRBJ2-7; 12 positions match TRBD2. The length of the CDR3 is 15 residues. The germline V gene has CDR1 SGHAT and CDR2 FQNNGV. Trimming cost V 5 bases and J 0 bases; bases outside gene matches: 2. CDR3: CASSATSGSSYEQYF. The CDR3 region has the DNA TGTGCCAGCAGCGCGACTAGCGGGAGCTCCTACGAGCAGTACTTC.

The chain links TRBV6-2 or TRBV6-3 to TRBJ1-1; perhaps TRBD1 as D (5 bases). V lost 6 bases to trimming and J lost 3 bases, with 20 bases between them. Germline CDR1 reads MNHEY; CDR2 reads SVGEGT. This CDR3 comprises 16 residues. This CDR3 reads CASRFGGYQRDTEAFF. The CDR3 bases are TGTGCCAGCAGGTTCGGGGGGTATCAAAGGGACACTGAAGCTTTCTTT.

The chain has TRBV20-1 and TRBJ1-2; no clear D. CDR1 is DFQATT and CDR2 is SNEGSKA in the germline V gene (reference sequence). There are 15 residues in the CDR3. V was trimmed by 4 bases and J by 2 bases, leaving 17 bases between them. The DNA of the CDR3 is TGCAGTGCTAAAAAGGGTAACTCACGGAACTATGGCTACACCTTC. This encodes CSAKKGNSRNYGYTF.

This clonotype occurred a few times. The J gene is TRBJ1-1, the V gene TRBV20-1; D gene unclear. Germline-derived CDR1 and CDR2 are DFQATT and SNEGSKA (reference sequence). V was pared by 3 bases and J by 3 bases, with 8 bases between. This CDR3 contains 12 residues. As DNA, the CDR3 is TGCAGTGCTAGTCGGAGGCACACTGAAGCTTTCTTT. Encoded protein: CSASRRHTEAFF.

This clonotype showed up many times. This chain connects TRBV19 to TRBJ1-5; 7 bases align to TRBD1. V trimming: 4 bases; J trimming: 6 bases; junction bases outside the gene matches: 18. The germline CDR1 and CDR2 sequences are LNHDA and SQIVND (reference sequence). This CDR3 spans 18 amino acids. CDR3: CASSTREFGPEGAQPQHF. The CDR3 coding sequence is TGTGCCAGTAGTACTAGGGAGTTCGGCCCGGAGGGGGCTCAGCCCCAGCATTTT.

This clonotype has a handful of counts. The chain links TRBV9 to TRBJ2-7; 8 bases agree with TRBD1. This CDR3 spans 14 amino acids. V lost 2 bases and J lost 3; bases outside the gene matches: 4. Germline CDR1 reads SGDLS; CDR2 reads YYNGEE. DNA of the CDR3: TGTGCCAGCAGCGTCGGACAGGGAGTCTACGAGCAGTACTTC. It is translated as CASSVGQGVYEQYF.

J is TRBJ1-1 and V is TRBV5-6, with D unresolved. The CDR3 is 13 amino acids. The V end was cut by 0 bases, the J end by 7 bases, with 10 bases between. The germline CDR1 and CDR2 sequences are SGHDT and YYEEEE. CDR3 nucleotide sequence: TGTGCCAGCAGCTTGGCGGTTGCCAGTGAAGCTTTCTTT. It codes for CASSLAVASEAFF. Full variable domain (remainder filled in from reference TRBV5-6 and TRBJ1-1): DAGVTQSPTHLIKTRGQQVTLRCSPKSGHDTVSWYQQALGQGPQFIFQYYEEEERQRGNFPDRFSGHQFPNYSSELNVNALLLGDSALYLCASSLAVASEAFFGQGTRLTVV.

This chain connects TRBV7-9 to TRBJ1-1, with no clear D. The V end lost 1 base, the J end lost 8 bases, and 8 bases lay between the germline ends. The CDR3 spans 12 residues. Germline V gene sequence: CDR1 SEHNR, CDR2 FQNEAQ (reference sequence). This chain's CDR3 is CASSLVQEEAFF. In DNA form, the CDR3 reads TGTGCCAGCAGCTTAGTCCAGGAAGAAGCTTTCTTT.

This clonotype was recorded once. J is TRBJ1-2 and V is TRBV29-1; D uncertain. Trimming removed 7 bases at V and 4 bases at J, with 16 bases between. The CDR3 runs 13 residues. Germline CDR1 is SQVTM and CDR2 is ANQGSEA. In DNA form, the CDR3 reads TGCAGCGGATCGAACCACGGCGGCTATGGCTACACCTTC. Amino acid sequence: CSGSNHGGYGYTF.

This sequence joins TRBV19 and TRBJ1-3; 7 bases match TRBD1. CDR1 and CDR2 (germline): LNHDA, SQIVND (reference sequence). The CDR3 sequence is 17 residues long. The ends lost 6 bases at V and 0 bases at J; junction bases unmatched: 11. The CDR3 spells CASSPSGTASSGNTIYF. The DNA for the CDR3 is TGTGCCAGTAGCCCCTCCGGGACAGCGAGCTCTGGAAACACCATATATTTT.

In its sample, this clonotype was seen many times. This sequence joins TRBV28 and TRBJ1-5; D unresolved. Germline lookup yields CDR1 MDHEN and CDR2 SYDVKM. Trimming removed 5 bases at V and 2 bases at J, with 16 bases between. The CDR3 has 16 amino acids. The DNA for the CDR3 is TGTGCCAGCAGTCCCTGGGAGCCCCTAGGCAATCAGCCCCAGCATTTT. It specifies CASSPWEPLGNQPQHF. The complete variable domain, with remaining parts taken from reference TRBV28 and TRBJ1-5, reads DVKVTQSSRYLVKRTGEKVFLECVQDMDHENMFWYRQDPGLGLRLIYFSYDVKMKEKGDIPEGYSVSREKKERFSLILESASTNQTSMYLCASSPWEPLGNQPQHFGDGTRLSIL.

V usage is TRBV29-1 and J usage is TRBJ2-7, with 8 bases matching TRBD2. The ends lost 2 bases at V and 6 bases at J; junction bases unmatched: 9. Germline V gene lookup returns CDR1 SQVTM and CDR2 ANQGSEA. The CDR3 length is 14 residues. The CDR3 nucleotides read TGCAGCGTTGAACTAAGCGGGAGTCCGTCCGAGCAGTACTTC. This codes for CSVELSGSPSEQYF.

This clonotype was recorded a few times. The chain links TRBV12-3 or TRBV12-4 to TRBJ1-5; D gene unclear. The CDR3 has 15 amino acids. V was cut by 6 bases and J by 0 bases, with 12 bases left in between. The CDR3, as DNA: TGTGCCAGCAGCCAAGGCCCATTTAGCAATCAGCCCCAGCATTTT. Translating gives CASSQGPFSNQPQHF.

This clonotype occurred a few times. The rearrangement uses TRBV20-1 and TRBJ1-1; D might be TRBD1 (5 bases). The CDR3 runs to 13 residues. Trimming cost V 6 bases and J 1 base, with 12 bases left between them. The germline V gene has CDR1 DFQATT and CDR2 SNEGSKA (reference sequence). DNA for the CDR3: TGCAGTGCCCGAAGGGACTGGAACACTGAAGCTTTCTTT. Amino acid sequence: CSARRDWNTEAFF.

The rearrangement joins TRBV29-1 to TRBJ1-4, with TRBD1 as a possible D gene (5 bases). CDR1 SQVTM and CDR2 ANQGSEA come from the germline V gene. The CDR3 has 16 residues. Deletions cut 6 bases from V and 7 bases from J, with 24 bases between. In DNA, the CDR3 is TGCAGCGTGGGGGTTGGCCAAACAATAAGCGGTGAAAAACTGTTTTTT. As protein: CSVGVGQTISGEKLFF.

A few counts support this clonotype. J is TRBJ1-1 and V is TRBV19; the match to TRBD1 covers 8 bases. The CDR3 runs to 16 residues. The ends lost 3 bases at V and 3 bases at J; junction bases unmatched: 9. Germline loops: CDR1 LNHDA, CDR2 SQIVND (reference sequence). The CDR3 DNA is TGTGCCAGTAGTATCTATAACAGGGGGAAGCACACTGAAGCTTTCTTT. Amino acids: CASSIYNRGKHTEAFF.

This clonotype was observed a handful of times. The rearrangement uses TRBV3-1 and TRBJ2-2, with D unclear. V was trimmed by 5 bases and J by 5 bases, leaving 9 bases between them. CDR1 LGHDT and CDR2 YNNKEL come from the germline V gene (reference sequence). This CDR3 spans 13 amino acids. The CDR3 nucleotides read TGTGCCAGCAGCAGGACCAGTACCGGGGAGCTGTTTTTT. Translating gives CASSRTSTGELFF.

The chain carries TRBV2 and TRBJ1-1, with D perhaps matching TRBD1 (6 bases). The ends were cut back, 3 bases at V and 10 bases at J, with 15 bases in the middle. CDR1 is SNHLY and CDR2 is FYNNEI in the germline V gene. This CDR3 region has 13 residues. CDR3 in amino acids: CASSEVAGHPAFF. The CDR3 coding sequence is TGTGCCAGCAGTGAGGTGGCGGGACACCCAGCTTTCTTT.

This clonotype has a handful of counts. The chain carries TRBV9 and TRBJ1-5; D call uncertain. CDR1 and CDR2 from the germline V gene are SGDLS and YYNGEE. This CDR3 region has 13 residues. Trimming removed 4 bases at V and 5 bases at J, with 10 bases between. The CDR3 is CASSREDHQPQHF. The CDR3 DNA sequence: TGTGCCAGCAGCCGCGAAGACCATCAGCCCCAGCATTTT.

This rearrangement joins TRBV13 to TRBJ2-5; D is unclear. The germline V gene has CDR1 PRHDT and CDR2 FYEKMQ (reference sequence). This CDR3 region has 12 residues. Trimming removed 10 bases at V and 5 bases at J, with 14 bases between. The CDR3 here is CATSWQHETQYF. DNA of the CDR3: TGTGCCACCTCATGGCAGCACGAGACCCAGTACTTC.

There are a few counts of this clonotype. This sequence joins TRBV29-1 and TRBJ1-1; 9 bases fit TRBD1. Trimming cost V 0 bases and J 11 bases; bases outside gene matches: 10. The CDR3 totals 14 residues. Germline loops: CDR1 SQVTM, CDR2 ANQGSEA. The CDR3 spells CSVEDTGQGLRAFF. Written as DNA, the CDR3 is TGCAGCGTTGAAGATACGGGACAGGGCCTGAGGGCTTTCTTT.

The chain is built from TRBV19 and TRBJ1-4, with 7 nucleotides matching TRBD1. Germline assignment: CDR1 LNHDA and CDR2 SQIVND (reference sequence). J lost 2 bases, V lost 7 bases, and 10 bases had no gene match. The CDR3 has 16 residues. This CDR3 reads CASTLTGRSTNEKLFF. CDR3 in DNA: TGTGCCAGTACCCTGACAGGGCGGTCGACTAATGAAAAACTGTTTTTT. The full variable domain, rest sourced from reference TRBV19 and TRBJ1-4, is DGGITQSPKYLFRKEGQNVTLSCEQNLNHDAMYWYRQDPGQGLRLIYYSQIVNDFQKGDIAEGYSVSREKKESFPLTVTSAQKNPTAFYLCASTLTGRSTNEKLFFGSGTQLSVL.

This clonotype showed up just a few times. The chain has TRBV19 and TRBJ1-5; the match to TRBD1 covers 9 bases. This CDR3 is 16 amino acids long. CDR1 and CDR2 from the germline V gene are LNHDA and SQIVND (reference sequence). The DNA of the CDR3 is TGTGCTGTATCCGGGACAGGGAAACCTAGCAATCAGCCCCAGCATTTT. Its translation: CAVSGTGKPSNQPQHF.